The 20 T cell receptor beta chains below all came from one sample that was sequenced in a study of blood T cell repertoires in COVID-19. Some clones are missing from TCRdb's copy, which holds only in-frame ones; the method was immunoSEQ multiplex PCR. The profile covers about 53,000 clones, with roughly 85% appearing a single time and about 2.7% taken by the ten largest. Sequenced input: peripheral blood. The receptors here all came from an elderly man with acute or convalescent COVID-19.

This chain uses TRBV10-1 with TRBJ2-1; 9 nucleotides match TRBD2. Looked up from germline, CDR1 is WNHNN and CDR2 is SYGVQD (reference sequence). V dropped 3 bases and J dropped 7; count of bases not matched to a gene: 10. The CDR3 runs 16 residues. CDR3 sequence: CASSERLAGGRNEQFF. As DNA, the CDR3 is TGCGCCAGCAGTGAACGGCTCGCGGGGGGGAGGAATGAGCAGTTCTTC.

The rearrangement joins TRBV5-1 to TRBJ1-4; 7 nucleotides match TRBD1. From germline, CDR1 is SGHRS and CDR2 YFSETQ. CDR3 length: 15 residues. V was clipped by 3 bases and J by 5 bases; unmatched bases: 7. The CDR3 loop is CASSSRQGGNEKLFF. In DNA, the CDR3 is TGCGCCAGCAGCTCAAGACAGGGAGGAAATGAAAAACTGTTTTTT.

This chain connects TRBV18 to TRBJ2-7; 8 positions match TRBD2. CDR1 and CDR2 from the germline V gene are KGHSH and LQKENI. The CDR3 consists of 13 residues. The V and J ends lost 5 bases and 6 bases, in that order; junction bases with no gene match: 6. For the CDR3, the DNA is TGTGCCAGCTCAATCTCCGGGACTAGCGAGCAGTACTTC. It yields the protein CASSISGTSEQYF.

The V call is TRBV25-1, the J call TRBJ2-1; 7 nucleotides line up with TRBD2. Germline values: CDR1 MGHDK, CDR2 SYGVNS. V lost 8 bases and J lost 15; bases outside the gene matches: 7. The CDR3 spans 10 residues. The CDR3 protein is CASQDSGGFF. DNA for the CDR3: TGTGCCAGCCAGGACTCGGGAGGGTTCTTC.

The J gene is TRBJ2-5, the V gene TRBV5-1, with 9 bases that match TRBD2. This CDR3 comprises 16 residues. Losses at the gene ends were 6 bases for V and 2 bases for J; bases not matched to a gene: 11. Germline V lookup: CDR1 SGHRS, CDR2 YFSETQ. CDR3: CASTGRVAGVQETQYF. The CDR3 DNA reads TGCGCCAGCACCGGGCGAGTAGCGGGGGTGCAAGAGACCCAGTACTTC. The full variable domain, its missing parts supplied by reference TRBV5-1 and TRBJ2-5, is KAGVTQTPRYLIKTRGQQVTLSCSPISGHRSVSWYQQTPGQGLQFLFEYFSETQRNKGNFPGRFSGRQFSNSRSEMNVSTLELGDSALYLCASTGRVAGVQETQYFGPGTRLLVL.

CDR3 sequence: CASRFLAGSYRTQYF. CDR3 nucleotide sequence: TGTGCAAGTCGCTTCCTAGCGGGGTCCTACCGGACGCAGTATTTT. The chain joins TRBV12-2 to TRBJ2-3; the DNA was not compared with TRBD2, the D call given in the table. TRBV12-2 is a documented pseudogene. This CDR3 is 15 amino acids long.

This chain joins TRBV3-1 (or the pseudogene TRBV3-2) and TRBJ1-2; D uncertain. Germline CDR1 and CDR2: LGHDT and YNNKEL (reference sequence). V gave up 4 bases and J gave up 13 bases, with 16 bases separating them. This CDR3 is 12 amino acids long. The CDR3 loop is CASSRVLGDCTF. CDR3 DNA sequence: TGTGCCAGCAGCCGCGTGCTCGGCGACTGCACCTTC.

This chain's CDR3 is CASSSLGNTEAFF. The DNA for the CDR3 is TGTGCCAGTAGTTCGCTCGGGAACACTGAAGCTTTCTTT. The rearrangement joins TRBV19 to TRBJ1-1; D is uncertain. Trimming stripped 5 bases from V and 1 base from J, with 8 bases between. This CDR3 comprises 13 residues. The germline gives CDR1 LNHDA, CDR2 SQIVND (reference sequence).

The chain recombines TRBV23-1 with TRBJ2-7, with TRBD1 identical over 8 bases. TRBV23-1 is sorted into the ORF group, with uncertain function. The CDR3 runs to 16 residues. Losses at the gene ends were 4 bases for V and 7 bases for J; bases not matched to a gene: 15. This CDR3 reads CASSRSGQGAPKEQYF. Here the CDR3 DNA reads TGCGCCAGCAGTCGGTCCGGGCAGGGGGCGCCGAAAGAGCAGTACTTC.

The chain couples TRBV3-1 (or the pseudogene TRBV3-2) to TRBJ2-1, with D maybe TRBD2 (5 bases). V dropped 5 bases and J dropped 7 bases, with 18 bases sitting between them. Germline V lookup: CDR1 LGHDT, CDR2 YNNKEL (reference sequence). The CDR3 contains 15 residues. The CDR3 DNA follows: TGTGCCAGCAGCAAAAACCCTCTTCCGGGGAATGAGCAGTTCTTC. It yields the protein CASSKNPLPGNEQFF.

V and J are TRBV18 and TRBJ2-7; TRBD1 is a possible D gene (6 bases). Germline assignment: CDR1 KGHSH and CDR2 LQKENI. The CDR3 runs 12 residues. Trimming removed 2 bases at V and 6 bases at J, with 8 bases between. CDR3 region: CASSPGGGEQYF. DNA of the CDR3: TGTGCCAGCTCACCAGGGGGCGGCGAGCAGTACTTC.

V usage is TRBV6-1 and J usage is TRBJ2-6; D perhaps matches TRBD1 (5 bases). Germline V gene data show CDR1 as MNHNS and CDR2 as SASEGT. There are 17 residues in the CDR3. Trimming took off 4 bases at V and 0 bases at J, with 13 bases between the two ends. The CDR3 DNA follows: TGTGCCAGCAGTGGGGCCAGGGCCAACTCTGGGGCCAACGTCCTGACTTTC. Amino acid sequence: CASSGARANSGANVLTF.

The gene calls are TRBV9 and TRBJ1-4; 7 nucleotides align to TRBD1. The J segment lost 5 bases and the V segment lost 0 bases, leaving 4 bases of the junction unmatched. This CDR3 comprises 15 residues. Germline loops: CDR1 SGDLS, CDR2 YYNGEE. In DNA, the CDR3 is TGTGCCAGCAGCGTAGATGCGGGACAGAATGAAAAACTGTTTTTT. Protein product: CASSVDAGQNEKLFF.

The chain carries TRBV7-8 and TRBJ1-1, with D unresolved. The V end was cut by 4 bases, the J end by 1 base, with 7 bases between. This CDR3 is 13 amino acids long. CDR1 and CDR2 from the germline V gene are SGHVS and FQNEAQ. As DNA, the CDR3 is TGTGCCAGCAGCTACCAGTCGAACACTGAAGCTTTCTTT. Its protein product is CASSYQSNTEAFF. The variable domain in full, completed from reference TRBV7-8 and TRBJ1-1, reads GAGVSQSPRYKVAKRGQDVALRCDPISGHVSLFWYQQALGQGPEFLTYFQNEAQLDKSGLPSDRFFAERPEGSVSTLKIQRTQQEDSAVYLCASSYQSNTEAFFGQGTRLTVV.

This chain connects TRBV27 to TRBJ2-1; D may be TRBD1 (5 bases). Germline V lookup: CDR1 MNHEY, CDR2 SMNVEV (reference sequence). CDR3 length: 15 amino acids. Trimming shortened V by 2 bases and J by 2 bases, and 10 bases separated the two germline ends. CDR3 sequence reads: CASSLRAGPYNEQFF. The CDR3 DNA reads as TGTGCCAGCAGTTTACGGGCAGGGCCCTACAATGAGCAGTTCTTC.

This clone was counted only a few times. The genes are TRBV10-3 and TRBJ2-3; D unclear. Trimming stripped 10 bases from V and 2 bases from J, with 19 bases between. The CDR3 is made up of 15 amino acids. Per the germline V gene, CDR1 is ENHRY and CDR2 is SYGVKD. The CDR3 region is CATNPSELATDTQYF. The CDR3 nucleotides are TGTGCCACAAACCCGAGCGAGTTGGCCACAGATACGCAGTATTTT.

V usage is TRBV2 and J usage is TRBJ1-1; weak D call: TRBD1 (6 bases). Germline V CDR1 and CDR2: SNHLY, FYNNEI. CDR3 length: 11 residues. The ends were cut back, 8 bases at V and 6 bases at J, with 10 bases in the middle. In DNA, the CDR3 is TGTGCCAGCTCAGGGGTGGCTGAAGCTTTCTTT. This translates into CASSGVAEAFF.

The rearrangement links TRBV5-1 to TRBJ2-3; 8 bases match TRBD1. Germline V gene sequence: CDR1 SGHRS, CDR2 YFSETQ. V shed 7 bases and J 1 base; nucleotides not matched to a gene: 2. The CDR3 has 13 amino acids. The CDR3 spells CASSTGGTDTQYF. DNA of the CDR3: TGCGCCAGCTCGACAGGGGGCACAGATACGCAGTATTTT.

The chain couples TRBV5-5 to TRBJ2-1, with 11 bases fitting TRBD2. CDR3 length: 17 amino acids. The ends lost 0 bases at V and 0 bases at J; junction bases unmatched: 2. The germline V gene has CDR1 SGHKS and CDR2 YYEKEE (reference sequence). The CDR3 loop is CASSLGTSGSSYNEQFF. CDR3 sequence (DNA): TGTGCCAGCAGCTTGGGGACTAGCGGGTCCTCCTACAATGAGCAGTTCTTC.

The gene calls are TRBV5-8 and TRBJ2-1, with a tentative D call TRBD2 (5 bases). The CDR3 spans 14 residues. Trimming stripped 0 bases from V and 2 bases from J, with 6 bases between. Germline V gene lookup returns CDR1 SGHTS and CDR2 YDEGEE. The CDR3 DNA is TGTGCCAGCAGCTTGGGGGGAGCCTACAATGAGCAGTTCTTC. Protein sequence: CASSLGGAYNEQFF.